Listed below are T cell receptor beta chains from one sample, sequenced in a study of blood T cell repertoires in COVID-19. Assay used: immunoSEQ multiplex PCR; TCRdb lists only in-frame clones, some missing. The sample carries about 350,000 clones, about 90% recorded once. The source material was PBMCs or T cells enriched from blood (not recorded which). The receptors come from a woman younger than 45 who had been exposed to COVID-19. Each CDR3 is given with its conserved first and last residue. D genes are given only for firm matches. Not all rows give a size; the values are once, few, many and, for expanded clones, a class.

>TRBD2|TRBV19|TRBJ2-1|.
CASSRLAGVPYNEQFF
TGTGCCAGTAGTCGACTAGCGGGAGTACCCTACAATGAGCAGTTCTTC
>TRBD2|TRBV19|TRBJ2-7|.
CASSIDQAGGPGEQYF
TGTGCCAGTAGTATCGACCAAGCGGGAGGTCCCGGCGAGCAGTACTTC
>TRBD2|TRBV14|TRBJ2-3|.
CASSQLAGVFLGQYF
TGTGCCAGCAGTCAACTAGCGGGAGTATTCCTAGGGCAGTATTTT
>TRBD1|TRBV5-1|TRBJ1-1|few
CASSLYALTQGATRGRNTEAFF
TGCGCCAGCAGCTTATATGCCCTAACGCAGGGGGCGACTCGCGGGAGGAACACTGAAGCTTTCTTT
>.|TRBV11-2|TRBJ2-7|.
CASSLAGARYEQYF
TGTGCCAGCAGCTTAGCGGGAGCTCGCTACGAGCAGTACTTC
>.|TRBV12-5|TRBJ2-3|.
CASEIRNTDTQYF
TGTGCTAGTGAGATTAGAAACACAGATACGCAGTATTTT
>.|TRBV28|TRBJ1-3|.
CASSYQGTGNTIYF
TGTGCCAGCAGTTACCAGGGCACTGGAAACACCATATATTTT
>TRBD1|TRBV7-3|TRBJ2-2|once
CASSWTGGTGELFF
TGTGCCAGCAGCTGGACAGGGGGCACCGGGGAGCTGTTTTTT
>.|TRBV29-1|TRBJ1-1|.
CSVVGQMNTEAFF
TGCAGCGTTGTAGGACAGATGAACACTGAAGCTTTCTTT
>.|TRBV6-5|TRBJ1-2|.
CASSPEGGYGYTF
TGTGCCAGCAGTCCTGAGGGGGGGTATGGCTACACCTTC
>.|TRBV6-6|TRBJ1-6|.
CASGAASSYNSPLHF
TGTGCCAGCGGGGCTGCGAGCTCCTATAATTCACCCCTCCACTTT
>.|TRBV18|TRBJ1-1|.
CASSRVGRDTEAFF
TGTGCCAGCTCACGGGTCGGCCGGGACACTGAAGCTTTCTTT
>TRBD1|TRBV7-2|TRBJ1-4|.
CASSLDGTANEKLFF
TGTGCCAGCAGCTTAGACGGGACAGCGAATGAAAAACTGTTTTTT
>.|TRBV7-9|TRBJ2-1|once
CASSRQDSLPYNEQFF
TGTGCCAGCAGCCGCCAGGACAGCCTACCATACAATGAGCAGTTCTTC
>.|TRBV19|TRBJ2-1|.
CASSGSGANEQFF
TGTGCCAGTAGTGGTTCGGGAGCCAATGAGCAGTTCTTC
>.|TRBV10-3|TRBJ1-2|.
CAIEGGERGYTF
TGTGCCATCGAGGGAGGGGAGAGAGGCTACACCTTC
>TRBD1|TRBV2|TRBJ1-6|.
CASSGGQGGSPLHF
TGTGCCAGCAGTGGGGGACAGGGGGGTTCACCCCTCCACTTT
>.|TRBV10-3|TRBJ2-3|.
CAISEQQASTDTQYF
TGTGCCATCAGTGAGCAACAGGCAAGCACAGATACGCAGTATTTT
>.|TRBV10-1|TRBJ1-2|once
CASSRDLQGNGYTF
TGCGCCAGCAGCCGGGACTTACAAGGCAATGGCTACACCTTC
>TRBD2|TRBV29-1|TRBJ2-7|few
CSVGGGYLAGGDLYEQYF
TGCAGCGTTGGGGGGGGATACCTAGCGGGCGGAGACCTTTACGAGCAGTACTTC
>TRBD1|TRBV2|TRBJ2-5|.
CASSSVVQGAGETQYF
TGTGCCAGCAGTTCTGTGGTACAGGGGGCTGGTGAGACCCAGTACTTC
>TRBD2|TRBV19|TRBJ2-7|.
CASSLGLAGGLHYEQYF
TGTGCCAGTAGTTTGGGACTAGCGGGAGGCTTGCACTACGAGCAGTACTTC
>TRBD1|TRBV27|TRBJ2-1|.
CASSSHLRTGGRNEQFF
TGTGCCAGCAGTTCCCACCTCCGGACAGGGGGAAGAAATGAGCAGTTCTTC